This T cell receptor beta chain stems from a study of blood T cell repertoires in COVID-19. V lost 5 bases and J 3 bases, leaving 15 bases between the germline ends. CDR1 and CDR2 from the germline V gene are SGHAT and FQDESV (reference sequence). The CDR3 is 15 residues long. Using immunoSEQ multiplex PCR, the repertoire was profiled, and TCRdb retains in-frame clones only, with some absent. The table records about 340,000 clones, around four fifths of them present only once. This sequence was found in a man under 40 with active or convalescent COVID-19. The chain is built from TRBV11-1 and TRBJ2-3, with D possibly TRBD2 on 6 matching bases. Input material: peripheral blood. The CDR3 here is CASSARDSMTDTQYF. In DNA, the CDR3 is TGTGCCAGCAGCGCCAGGGACTCAATGACAGATACGCAGTATTTT.